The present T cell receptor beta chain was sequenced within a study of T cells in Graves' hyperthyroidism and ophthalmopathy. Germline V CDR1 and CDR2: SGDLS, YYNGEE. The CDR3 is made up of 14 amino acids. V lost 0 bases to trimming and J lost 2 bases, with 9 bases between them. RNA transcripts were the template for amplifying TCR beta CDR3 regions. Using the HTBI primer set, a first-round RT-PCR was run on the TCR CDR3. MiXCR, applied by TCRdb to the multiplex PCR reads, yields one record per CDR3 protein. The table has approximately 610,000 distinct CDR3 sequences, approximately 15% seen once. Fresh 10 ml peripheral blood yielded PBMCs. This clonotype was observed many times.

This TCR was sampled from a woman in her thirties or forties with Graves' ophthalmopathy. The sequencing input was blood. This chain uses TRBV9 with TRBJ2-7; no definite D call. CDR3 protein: CASSVGGKTYEQYF. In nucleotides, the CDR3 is TGTGCCAGCAGCGTAGGCGGAAAAACCTACGAGCAGTACTTC.